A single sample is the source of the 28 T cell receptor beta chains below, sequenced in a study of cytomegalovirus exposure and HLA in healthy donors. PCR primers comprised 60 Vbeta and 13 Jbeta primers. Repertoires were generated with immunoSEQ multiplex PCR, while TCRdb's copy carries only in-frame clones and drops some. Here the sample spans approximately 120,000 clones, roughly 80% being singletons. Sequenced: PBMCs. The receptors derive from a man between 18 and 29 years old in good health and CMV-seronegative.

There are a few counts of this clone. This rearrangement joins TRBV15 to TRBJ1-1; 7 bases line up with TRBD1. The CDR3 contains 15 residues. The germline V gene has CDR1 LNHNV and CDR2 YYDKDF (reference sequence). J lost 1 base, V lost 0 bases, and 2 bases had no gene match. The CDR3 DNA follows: TGTGCCACCAGCAGAGAGGGGGACAGGAACACTGAAGCTTTCTTT. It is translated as CATSREGDRNTEAFF.

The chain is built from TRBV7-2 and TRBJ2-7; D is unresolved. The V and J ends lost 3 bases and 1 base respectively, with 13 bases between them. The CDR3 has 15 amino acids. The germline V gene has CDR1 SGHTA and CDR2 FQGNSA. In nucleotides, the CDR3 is TGTGCCAGCAGCTTTCCGGAGATAAGATCCTACGAGCAGTACTTC. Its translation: CASSFPEIRSYEQYF.

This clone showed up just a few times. This chain's CDR3 is CASSLLNTEAFF. As DNA, the CDR3 is TGTGCCAGCAGCCTACTGAACACTGAAGCTTTCTTT. The gene calls are TRBV11-2 and TRBJ1-1, with unresolved D. There are 12 residues in the CDR3. The V end lost 5 bases, the J end lost 0 bases, and 4 bases lay between the germline ends. The V gene's germline CDR1 is SGHAT and CDR2 FQNNGV.

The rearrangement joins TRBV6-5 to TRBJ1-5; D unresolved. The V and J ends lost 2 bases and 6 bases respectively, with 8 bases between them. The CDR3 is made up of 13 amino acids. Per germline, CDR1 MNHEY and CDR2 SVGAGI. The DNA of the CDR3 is TGTGCCAGCAGTTACAGCATTGGTCAGCCCCAGCATTTT. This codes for CASSYSIGQPQHF.

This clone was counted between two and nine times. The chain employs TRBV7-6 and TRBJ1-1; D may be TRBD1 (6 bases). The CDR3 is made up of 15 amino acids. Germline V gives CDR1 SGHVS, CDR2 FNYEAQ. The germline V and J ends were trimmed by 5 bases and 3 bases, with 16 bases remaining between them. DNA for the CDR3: TGTGCCAGCAGCCCGACGACAGGTTGGGACACTGAAGCTTTCTTT. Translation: CASSPTTGWDTEAFF.

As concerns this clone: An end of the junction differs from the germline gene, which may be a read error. CDR3 protein: CASSLVTGRGYF. The CDR3 DNA reads as TGTGCCAGCAGCTTGGTCACCGGGAGAGGATACTTT. The chain recombines TRBV5-6 with TRBJ1-1; no definite D call. In germline, CDR1 is SGHDT, CDR2 YYEEEE. The CDR3 covers 12 residues.

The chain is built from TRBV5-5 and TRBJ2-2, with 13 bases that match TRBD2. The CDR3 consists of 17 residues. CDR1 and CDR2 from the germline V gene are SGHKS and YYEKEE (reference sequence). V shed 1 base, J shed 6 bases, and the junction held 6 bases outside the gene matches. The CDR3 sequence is CASSLTSGGVQSGELFF. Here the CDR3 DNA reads TGTGCCAGCAGCTTGACTAGCGGGGGGGTTCAATCCGGGGAGCTGTTTTTT.

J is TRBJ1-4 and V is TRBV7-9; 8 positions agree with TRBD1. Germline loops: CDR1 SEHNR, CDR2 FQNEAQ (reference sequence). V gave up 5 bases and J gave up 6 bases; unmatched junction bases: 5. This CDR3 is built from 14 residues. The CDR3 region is CASSPGQGDEKLFF. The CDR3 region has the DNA TGTGCCAGCAGCCCCGGACAGGGAGATGAAAAACTGTTTTTT. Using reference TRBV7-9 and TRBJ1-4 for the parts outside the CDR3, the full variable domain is DTGVSQNPRHKITKRGQNVTFRCDPISEHNRLYWYRQTLGQGPEFLTYFQNEAQLEKSRLLSDRFSAERPKGSFSTLEIQRTEQGDSAMYLCASSPGQGDEKLFFGSGTQLSVL.

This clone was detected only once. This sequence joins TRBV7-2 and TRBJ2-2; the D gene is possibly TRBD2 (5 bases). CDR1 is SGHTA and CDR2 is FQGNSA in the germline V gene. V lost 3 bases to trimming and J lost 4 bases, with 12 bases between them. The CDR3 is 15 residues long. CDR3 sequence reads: CASSFAGWGTGELFF. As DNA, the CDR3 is TGTGCCAGCAGCTTCGCGGGTTGGGGCACCGGGGAGCTGTTTTTT.

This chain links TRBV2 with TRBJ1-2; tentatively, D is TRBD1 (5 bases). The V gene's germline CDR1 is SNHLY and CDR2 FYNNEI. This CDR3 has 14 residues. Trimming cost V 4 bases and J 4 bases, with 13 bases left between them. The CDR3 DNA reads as TGTGCCAGCAGTGCAGGGAAGGGGCTCTATGGCTACACCTTC. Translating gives CASSAGKGLYGYTF.

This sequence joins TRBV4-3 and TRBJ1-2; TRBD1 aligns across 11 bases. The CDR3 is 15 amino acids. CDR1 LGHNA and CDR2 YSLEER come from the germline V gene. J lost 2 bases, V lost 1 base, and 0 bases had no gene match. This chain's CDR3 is CASSQGDRGNYGYTF. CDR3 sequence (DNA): TGCGCCAGCAGCCAAGGGGACAGGGGGAACTATGGCTACACCTTC.

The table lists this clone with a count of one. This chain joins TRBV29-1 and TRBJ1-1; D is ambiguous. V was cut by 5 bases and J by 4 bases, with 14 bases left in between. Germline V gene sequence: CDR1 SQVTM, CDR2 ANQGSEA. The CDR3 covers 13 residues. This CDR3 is CSVFKDRSTEAFF. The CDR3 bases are TGCAGCGTTTTTAAGGATCGGAGCACTGAAGCTTTCTTT.

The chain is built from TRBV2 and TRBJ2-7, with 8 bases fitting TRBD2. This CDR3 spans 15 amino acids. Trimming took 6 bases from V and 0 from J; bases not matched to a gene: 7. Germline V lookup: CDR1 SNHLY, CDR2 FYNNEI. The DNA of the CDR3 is TGTGCCAGCAGCTCCGGGACTAGAGTCTCCTACGAGCAGTACTTC. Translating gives CASSSGTRVSYEQYF.

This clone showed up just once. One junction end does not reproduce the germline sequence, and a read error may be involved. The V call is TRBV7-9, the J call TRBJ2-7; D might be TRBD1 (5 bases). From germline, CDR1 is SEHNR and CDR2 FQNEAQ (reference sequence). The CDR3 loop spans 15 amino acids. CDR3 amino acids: CSSSSYLGPAYEQYF. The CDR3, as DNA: TGTTCCAGCAGCTCATACCTGGGGCCGGCCTACGAGCAGTACTTC.

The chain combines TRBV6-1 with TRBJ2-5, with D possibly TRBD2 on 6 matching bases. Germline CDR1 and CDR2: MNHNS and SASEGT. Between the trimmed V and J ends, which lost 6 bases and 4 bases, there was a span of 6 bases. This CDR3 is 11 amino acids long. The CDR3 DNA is TGTGCCAGCAGGGGAGGAGAGACCCAGTACTTC. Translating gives CASRGGETQYF.

CDR3 sequence: CASSFGDRDTEAFF. CDR3 nucleotides: TGTGCCAGCAGCTTCGGGGACAGGGACACTGAAGCTTTCTTT. This chain uses TRBV5-6 with TRBJ1-1; 9 bases agree with TRBD1. The J segment lost 3 bases and the V segment lost 2 bases, leaving 2 bases of the junction unmatched. The CDR3 consists of 14 residues. The germline V gene has CDR1 SGHDT and CDR2 YYEEEE.

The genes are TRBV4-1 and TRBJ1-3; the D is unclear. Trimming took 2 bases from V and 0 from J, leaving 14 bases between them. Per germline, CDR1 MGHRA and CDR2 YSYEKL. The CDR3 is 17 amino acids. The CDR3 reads CASSQIPVTDSGNTIYF. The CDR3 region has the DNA TGCGCCAGCAGCCAAATCCCGGTTACAGACTCTGGAAACACCATATATTTT.

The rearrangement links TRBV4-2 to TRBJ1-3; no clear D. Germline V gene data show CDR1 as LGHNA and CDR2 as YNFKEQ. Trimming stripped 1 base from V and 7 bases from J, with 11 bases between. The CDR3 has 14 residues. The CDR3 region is CASSQVEAWNTIYF. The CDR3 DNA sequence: TGTGCCAGCAGCCAAGTAGAGGCCTGGAACACCATATATTTT.

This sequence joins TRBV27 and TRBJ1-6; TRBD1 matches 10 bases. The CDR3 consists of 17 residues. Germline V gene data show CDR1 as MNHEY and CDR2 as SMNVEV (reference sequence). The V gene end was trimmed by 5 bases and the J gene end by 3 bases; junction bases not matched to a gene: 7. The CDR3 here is CASSLIGTGVYNSPLHF. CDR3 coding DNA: TGTGCCAGCAGTCTGATTGGGACAGGGGTCTATAATTCACCCCTCCACTTT.

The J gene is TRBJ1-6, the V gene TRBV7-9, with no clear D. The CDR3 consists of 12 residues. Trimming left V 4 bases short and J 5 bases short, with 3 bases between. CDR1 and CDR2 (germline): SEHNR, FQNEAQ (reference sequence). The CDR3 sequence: CASSWHNSPLHF. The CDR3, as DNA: TGTGCCAGCAGCTGGCATAATTCACCCCTCCACTTT.

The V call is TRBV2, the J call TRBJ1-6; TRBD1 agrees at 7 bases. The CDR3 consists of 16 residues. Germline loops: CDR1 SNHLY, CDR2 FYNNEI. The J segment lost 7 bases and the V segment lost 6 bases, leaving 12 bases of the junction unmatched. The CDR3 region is CASRERQGFTNSPLHF. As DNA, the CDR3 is TGTGCCAGCAGGGAGAGACAGGGCTTCACCAATTCACCCCTCCACTTT.

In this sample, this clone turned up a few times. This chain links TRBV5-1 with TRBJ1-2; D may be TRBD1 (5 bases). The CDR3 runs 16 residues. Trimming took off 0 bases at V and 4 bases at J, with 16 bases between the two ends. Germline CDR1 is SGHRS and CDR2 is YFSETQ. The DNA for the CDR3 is TGCGCCAGCAGCTTGGTTTCCACGACAGACAGCTATGGCTACACCTTC. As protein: CASSLVSTTDSYGYTF.

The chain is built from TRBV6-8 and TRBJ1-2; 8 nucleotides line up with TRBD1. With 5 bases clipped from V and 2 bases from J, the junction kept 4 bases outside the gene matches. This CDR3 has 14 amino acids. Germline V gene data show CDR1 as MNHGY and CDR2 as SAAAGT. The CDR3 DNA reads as TGTGCCAGCAGTACAGGGACAGGAAACTATGGCTACACCTTC. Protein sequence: CASSTGTGNYGYTF.

This CDR3 reads CASSRTRVDHNEQFF. CDR3 bases: TGTGCCAGCAGCCGGACCAGGGTGGATCACAATGAGCAGTTCTTC. The chain has TRBV7-9 and TRBJ2-1; D possibly corresponds to TRBD1 (5 bases). From germline, CDR1 is SEHNR and CDR2 FQNEAQ (reference sequence). V dropped 5 bases and J dropped 5 bases, with 16 bases sitting between them. The CDR3 is made up of 15 amino acids.

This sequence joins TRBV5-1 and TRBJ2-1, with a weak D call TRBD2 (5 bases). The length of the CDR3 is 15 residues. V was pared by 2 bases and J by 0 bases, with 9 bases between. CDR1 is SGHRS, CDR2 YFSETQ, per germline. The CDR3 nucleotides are TGCGCCAGCAGCTTTAAAGGGAGCTCCTACAATGAGCAGTTCTTC. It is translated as CASSFKGSSYNEQFF.

CDR3 in DNA: TGTGCCAGCAGTCCGGGTCATCAGCCCCAGCATTTT. It encodes CASSPGHQPQHF. V gene TRBV6-1 combines with J gene TRBJ1-5; D is uncertain. The CDR3 totals 12 residues. V lost 5 bases and J 5 bases, leaving 7 bases between the germline ends. Germline V gives CDR1 MNHNS, CDR2 SASEGT.

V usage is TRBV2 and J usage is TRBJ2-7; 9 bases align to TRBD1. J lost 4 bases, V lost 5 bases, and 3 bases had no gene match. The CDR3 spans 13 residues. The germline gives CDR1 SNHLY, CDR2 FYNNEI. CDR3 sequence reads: CASSRQGEYEQYF. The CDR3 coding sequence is TGTGCCAGCAGTCGACAGGGGGAGTACGAGCAGTACTTC. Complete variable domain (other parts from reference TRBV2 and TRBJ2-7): EPEVTQTPSHQVTQMGQEVILRCVPISNHLYFYWYRQILGQKVEFLVSFYNNEISEKSEIFDDQFSVERPDGSNFTLKIRSTKLEDSAMYFCASSRQGEYEQYFGPGTRLTVT.

CDR3 sequence (DNA): TGTGCCAGCAGCTTAGGGACTAGCGGGTGGTCCAATGAGCAGTTCTTC. Its translation: CASSLGTSGWSNEQFF. V and J are TRBV7-2 and TRBJ2-1, with TRBD2 matching over 11 bases. The CDR3 length is 16 residues. The germline CDR1 and CDR2 sequences are SGHTA and FQGNSA. J was trimmed by 6 bases and V by 1 base; bases with no gene match: 5.